Given below is one TCR beta chain in context. This receptor's antigen is unknown. Base quality data are lacking; no much larger clone is found one base away. CD8 naive samples were CD45RO-negative cells positively selected for CCR7, giving a CD45RA+CCR7+ population that excluded TemRA cells. The donors were healthy, HIV-negative adults with no recently reported acute infections or vaccinations. Only Caucasian adults living in Nashville, Tennessee, USA were represented among the donors. Blood was collected by leukapheresis, and PBMCs were isolated by Ficoll-Histopaque density gradient centrifugation and then cryopreserved in liquid nitrogen vapor phase. Analytical flow cytometry was used to check the purity and quantity of each magnetically sorted T cell population. Each sorted fraction had its genomic DNA isolated and then quantified by UV absorbance on a Nanodrop 2000c. The entry originates in a study of shared clonotypes between healthy human individuals (TCRdb year 2020). At the level of the whole study: A couple of women and a few men aged 18 to 49 years were included in the cohort. For each donor, CD4 naive and CD4 memory were each run on three plates, CD8 naive on two plates, and CD8 memory on one plate. To estimate repertoire size and how much clonotype sharing occurs between individuals, the study deeply sequenced the blood TCR repertoires of roughly 5 healthy adults. To increase sequencing depth and limit assay-specific biases, different laboratories used diverse techniques to prepare libraries and sequence TCR repertoires. Between about 0.94 and 8.9 billion PBMCs per donor were obtained by leukapheresis. Overall study results and their limits: Across a few donors, roughly 5% of naive CD4, over 3% of naive CD8, 2% to 2.5% of memory CD4, and roughly 0.41% of memory CD8 clonotypes were shared. Sampling was limited to blood, and TCR repertoires in tissue likely differ from TCR repertoires in blood. Estimated clonotype richness was generally larger for naive than for memory subsets. Compared with non-shared clonotypes, the clonotypes found in all four sorted-subset donors had higher generation probabilities. Based on pairwise subsampling, the degree of clonotype sharing among donors was expected to be affected by sequencing depth. Rarefaction of sorted-subset datasets indicated incomplete sequencing despite the large sequencing depth. Because the study included a small number of donors, the genetic and exposure-history diversity represented was limited.

Using the deep immunoSEQ assay, multiplex PCR amplified TCR CDR3 regions from genomic DNA. Genomic DNA extracted from each cell subset was distributed evenly over all wells of several immunoSEQ 96-well plates, and each plate served as one replicate. For sorted subsets, 150 to 250 ng genomic DNA, equal to 30,000 or so T cell genomes, was loaded into each replicate PCR. Purified libraries were measured with a Qubit 3.0 fluorometer, size-checked on a Bioanalyzer 2100, and measured again with the KAPA Library Quantification kit. A separate single-read 150-cycle Illumina NextSeq 550 flow cell was used to sequence each immunoSEQ 96-well plate. Per the original workflow: The immunoSEQ output contained only junctional sequences without quality scores, so filtering could not match that applied to full-length reads. To assign V/J genes and CDR3, sequences were annotated using PyIR, a Python wrapper for IgBLAST v1.9, with IMGT germline references. Any read was removed if the V/J assignment was weak (E-value above 1e-6), the CDR3 was missing, or the read contained stop codons, out-of-frame junctions, or ambiguous translated residues. V3J clonotypes were defined as sequences sharing the same inferred V gene, J gene, and CDR3 amino acid sequence. Percentage overlap between repertoires was computed as shared unique clonotypes divided by the size of the smaller repertoire. Richness of each repertoire was evaluated using RTK rarefaction, the Chao1 estimator, and Recon v2.1 estimates of unobserved clonotypes. Generation probabilities were computed with OLGA for all TCRbeta clonotypes obtained by the gDNA method from four donors. The table was pulled from immuneACCESS by TCRdb, which kept in-frame rearrangements only. Such tables lose some clones; where checked, under half of the loss comes from unresolved V genes, and the rest has no known cause. V and J calls and clone size are those listed in that table; D and trimming were worked out from the DNA. This sample is represented by about 2 million clones; around 96% of them were singletons. The biggest ten clones account for about 1.1% of the sample.

Including the terminal cysteine and phenylalanine, the CDR3 comprises 14 residues. Of all the DNA, just the CDR3 is kept, 42 bases in frame from base 1. CDR1 and CDR2 are read off the germline V gene as SGDLS and YYNGEE. V loses 0 bases, J loses 8 bases, and the germline ends lie 12 bases apart. The chain is encoded by TRBV9 joined to TRBJ2-1; the best D guess is TRBD2, with 6 bases matching. The TCR comes from a man between 18 and 35 years old in good health. The sequenced sample consisted of naive CD8+ T cells sorted from blood. Explained via the paper, the cell subset or site label denotes: CD45RA+CCR7+. The nucleotides read TGTGCCAGCAGCGTAGGTGGGAGGCCCGATGAGCAGTTCTTC. It is translated as CASSVGGRPDEQFF.